These T cell receptor beta chains were read from a single sample in a study of T cell repertoires in cytomegalovirus infection. MiXCR, run by TCRdb on the reads, gives a single entry per CDR3 protein. The table lists hundreds of thousands of distinct CDR3 sequences, over 25% of them singletons. The antigens these receptors bind are not known. The sample here was cultured CD8+ T cells from PBMCs, taken from culture after CMV antigen stimulation. These receptors all come from a human donor in good health (CMV status not recorded). Some clones in this sample may be carry-over from other donors' samples. CDR3s include the opening cysteine and the closing phenylalanine or tryptophan. The D gene is left open where the match is weak. Part of the rows lack a size; the others show once, few, many or a class for expanded clones.

D gene: NA
J gene: TRBJ1-1
clone size: NA
V gene: TRBV19
CDR3 protein: CASSIWGGSDTEAFF
CDR3 DNA: TGTGCCAGTAGTATCTGGGGGGGCTCGGATACTGAAGCTTTCTTT

D gene: TRBD2
J gene: TRBJ2-2
clone size: NA
V gene: TRBV4-1
CDR3 protein: CASSQVGGAGTGELFF
CDR3 DNA: TGCGCCAGCAGCCAAGTGGGAGGGGCCGGCACCGGGGAGCTGTTTTTT

D gene: NA
J gene: TRBJ1-1
clone size: NA
V gene: TRBV19
CDR3 protein: CASSMADRWNTEAFF
CDR3 DNA: TGTGCCAGTAGTATGGCTGACAGGTGGAACACTGAAGCTTTCTTT

D gene: TRBD2
J gene: TRBJ2-3
clone size: few
V gene: TRBV6-2/TRBV6-3
CDR3 protein: CASSDPGLADTQYF
CDR3 DNA: TGTGCCAGCAGCGACCCGGGACTAGCAGATACGCAGTATTTT

D gene: NA
J gene: TRBJ1-1
clone size: NA
V gene: TRBV25-1
CDR3 protein: CASSWALNTEAFF
CDR3 DNA: TGTGCCAGCAGTTGGGCCTTGAACACTGAAGCTTTCTTT

D gene: NA
J gene: TRBJ1-2
clone size: NA
V gene: TRBV9
CDR3 protein: CASSVGAAGRSDGYTF
CDR3 DNA: TGTGCCAGCAGCGTAGGAGCGGCAGGGAGGAGTGATGGCTACACCTTC

D gene: NA
J gene: TRBJ1-1
clone size: few
V gene: TRBV27
CDR3 protein: CASSLRGTSMNTEAFF
CDR3 DNA: TGTGCCAGCAGTCTGCGAGGGACAAGCATGAACACTGAAGCTTTCTTT

D gene: NA
J gene: TRBJ2-1
clone size: few
V gene: TRBV18
CDR3 protein: CASSLGTLSSYNEQFF
CDR3 DNA: TGTGCCAGCTCTCTTGGGACTTTGAGCTCCTACAATGAGCAGTTCTTC

D gene: TRBD2
J gene: TRBJ2-3
clone size: NA
V gene: TRBV12-3/TRBV12-4
CDR3 protein: CASSGGITDTQYF
CDR3 DNA: TGTGCCAGCTCGGGGGGAATCACAGATACGCAGTATTTT

D gene: TRBD1
J gene: TRBJ1-2
clone size: NA
V gene: TRBV27
CDR3 protein: CASTSPGAGGQYTDGYTF
CDR3 DNA: TGTGCCAGCACCTCCCCCGGAGCGGGGGGACAGTATACGGATGGCTACACCTTC

D gene: NA
J gene: TRBJ1-1
clone size: NA
V gene: TRBV7-6
CDR3 protein: CASPFGFGGGNTEAFF
CDR3 DNA: TGTGCCAGCCCCTTTGGGTTCGGGGGCGGAAACACTGAAGCTTTCTTT

D gene: TRBD2
J gene: TRBJ2-5
clone size: NA
V gene: TRBV7-6
CDR3 protein: CASLAGEDQETQYF
CDR3 DNA: TGTGCCAGCTTAGCGGGAGAGGACCAAGAGACCCAGTACTTC

D gene: NA
J gene: TRBJ2-2
clone size: NA
V gene: TRBV6-2/TRBV6-3
CDR3 protein: CASKKPLARQEVTNTGELFF
CDR3 DNA: TGTGCCAGCAAAAAACCGTTGGCGAGACAGGAAGTAACGAACACCGGGGAGCTGTTTTTT

D gene: NA
J gene: TRBJ2-1
clone size: NA
V gene: TRBV19
CDR3 protein: CASSIAGEGEQFF
CDR3 DNA: TGTGCCAGTAGTATAGCTGGGGAAGGTGAGCAGTTCTTC

D gene: TRBD1
J gene: TRBJ2-7
clone size: few
V gene: TRBV5-5
CDR3 protein: CASSFSGTGRYEQYF
CDR3 DNA: TGTGCCAGCAGCTTCTCCGGGACAGGGAGGTACGAGCAGTACTTC

D gene: TRBD1
J gene: TRBJ2-2
clone size: many
V gene: TRBV6-5
CDR3 protein: CASSFGQGGTGELFF
CDR3 DNA: TGTGCCAGCAGTTTTGGACAGGGAGGCACCGGGGAGCTGTTTTTT

D gene: NA
J gene: TRBJ2-7
clone size: NA
V gene: TRBV2
CDR3 protein: CASRGSHYEQYF
CDR3 DNA: TGTGCCAGCAGGGGGTCCCACTACGAGCAGTACTTC

D gene: TRBD1
J gene: TRBJ2-3
clone size: NA
V gene: TRBV7-9
CDR3 protein: CASSYRGKGTDTQYF
CDR3 DNA: TGTGCCAGCAGCTACAGGGGGAAAGGCACAGATACGCAGTATTTT

D gene: TRBD1
J gene: TRBJ2-1
clone size: NA
V gene: TRBV6-6
CDR3 protein: CASSFGWTGEINEQFF
CDR3 DNA: TGTGCCAGCAGTTTCGGTTGGACAGGGGAGATAAATGAGCAGTTCTTC

D gene: TRBD1
J gene: TRBJ2-2
clone size: many
V gene: TRBV7-6
CDR3 protein: CASSQTGETGELFF
CDR3 DNA: TGTGCCAGCAGCCAGACAGGGGAGACCGGGGAGCTGTTTTTT

D gene: NA
J gene: TRBJ1-2
clone size: NA
V gene: TRBV12-3/TRBV12-4
CDR3 protein: CASSSQPGRKDGYTF
CDR3 DNA: TGTGCCAGCAGTTCCCAACCAGGGAGGAAGGATGGCTACACCTTC

D gene: TRBD2
J gene: TRBJ2-1
clone size: NA
V gene: TRBV12-3/TRBV12-4
CDR3 protein: CTSSFRTSGTYNEQFF
CDR3 DNA: TGTACCAGCAGTTTTAGGACTAGCGGAACCTACAATGAGCAGTTCTTC

D gene: NA
J gene: TRBJ1-3
clone size: many
V gene: TRBV7-8
CDR3 protein: CASSSSYYGNTIYF
CDR3 DNA: TGTGCCAGCAGCTCATCCTACTATGGAAACACCATATATTTT

D gene: NA
J gene: TRBJ2-3
clone size: many
V gene: TRBV7-8
CDR3 protein: CASSQLTISTDTQYF
CDR3 DNA: TGTGCCAGCAGCCAGTTGACAATTAGCACAGATACGCAGTATTTT

D gene: NA
J gene: TRBJ2-7
clone size: once
V gene: TRBV7-4
CDR3 protein: CASNSRPGEQYF
CDR3 DNA: TGTGCCAGCAATTCCCGCCCAGGCGAGCAGTACTTC

D gene: NA
J gene: TRBJ1-1
clone size: few
V gene: TRBV27
CDR3 protein: CASSPRGTLFEAFF
CDR3 DNA: TGTGCCAGCAGTCCGCGGGGTACACTTTTTGAAGCTTTCTTT

D gene: TRBD1
J gene: TRBJ1-4
clone size: few
V gene: TRBV28
CDR3 protein: CASSIAGTGELFF
CDR3 DNA: TGTGCCAGCAGTATCGCCGGGACAGGGGAACTGTTTTTT

D gene: NA
J gene: TRBJ2-3
clone size: NA
V gene: TRBV5-1
CDR3 protein: CASSLRGYTTDTQYF
CDR3 DNA: TGCGCCAGCAGCTTGCGTGGCTACACCACAGATACGCAGTATTTT

D gene: NA
J gene: TRBJ1-4
clone size: NA
V gene: TRBV28
CDR3 protein: CASSFRGWEKLFF
CDR3 DNA: TGTGCCAGCAGTTTCAGGGGCTGGGAAAAACTGTTTTTT

D gene: TRBD2
J gene: TRBJ2-3
clone size: NA
V gene: TRBV27
CDR3 protein: CASSPTSGPDTQYF
CDR3 DNA: TGTGCCAGCAGCCCTACTAGCGGACCAGATACGCAGTATTTT

D gene: NA
J gene: TRBJ1-5
clone size: NA
V gene: TRBV5-6
CDR3 protein: CASSLRPHQPQHF
CDR3 DNA: TGTGCCAGCAGCTTGCGTCCACATCAGCCCCAGCATTTT

D gene: TRBD2
J gene: TRBJ2-3
clone size: few
V gene: TRBV6-1
CDR3 protein: CASSGGVADTQYF
CDR3 DNA: TGTGCCTCCAGCGGGGGGGTGGCAGATACGCAGTATTTT

D gene: NA
J gene: TRBJ1-2
clone size: NA
V gene: TRBV9
CDR3 protein: CASSVGREDGYTF
CDR3 DNA: TGTGCCAGCAGCGTAGGAAGGGAGGATGGCTACACCTTC

D gene: TRBD1
J gene: TRBJ2-2
clone size: NA
V gene: TRBV4-1
CDR3 protein: CASSQQGVSDTGELFF
CDR3 DNA: TGCGCCAGCAGCCAGCAGGGGGTTTCGGACACCGGGGAGCTGTTTTTT

D gene: NA
J gene: TRBJ2-1
clone size: NA
V gene: TRBV11-1
CDR3 protein: CASSPGLGWEQFF
CDR3 DNA: TGTGCCAGCAGCCCGGGGTTAGGCTGGGAGCAGTTCTTC

D gene: NA
J gene: TRBJ1-5
clone size: many
V gene: TRBV7-9
CDR3 protein: CASGHNQPQHF
CDR3 DNA: TGTGCCAGCGGGCATAATCAGCCCCAGCATTTT

D gene: NA
J gene: TRBJ1-6
clone size: NA
V gene: TRBV27
CDR3 protein: CASSLDPDSPLHF
CDR3 DNA: TGTGCCAGCAGTCTGGACCCCGATTCACCCCTCCACTTT

D gene: NA
J gene: TRBJ1-1
clone size: NA
V gene: TRBV19
CDR3 protein: CASKDSALGNTEAFF
CDR3 DNA: TGTGCCAGCAAGGACAGCGCCCTAGGGAACACTGAAGCTTTCTTT

D gene: NA
J gene: TRBJ2-2
clone size: NA
V gene: TRBV4-2
CDR3 protein: CASSQTGAATGELFF
CDR3 DNA: TGTGCCAGCAGCCAAACGGGGGCCGCCACCGGGGAGCTGTTTTTT

D gene: NA
J gene: TRBJ1-6
clone size: few
V gene: TRBV15
CDR3 protein: CATSSRDRQISPLHF
CDR3 DNA: TGTGCCACCAGCTCCCGGGACCGACAGATTTCACCCCTCCACTTT

D gene: NA
J gene: TRBJ1-1
clone size: NA
V gene: TRBV12-3/TRBV12-4
CDR3 protein: CASSDGIEAFF
CDR3 DNA: TGTGCCAGCAGTGACGGTATAGAAGCTTTCTTT

D gene: NA
J gene: TRBJ1-4
clone size: NA
V gene: TRBV7-4
CDR3 protein: CASSWADKRLFF
CDR3 DNA: TGTGCCAGCAGCTGGGCTGATAAGAGGCTGTTTTTT

D gene: TRBD1
J gene: TRBJ1-1
clone size: NA
V gene: TRBV27
CDR3 protein: CASSLAAGGWTEAFF
CDR3 DNA: TGTGCCAGCAGTTTAGCTGCAGGGGGCTGGACTGAAGCTTTCTTT

D gene: NA
J gene: TRBJ2-5
clone size: few
V gene: TRBV6-5
CDR3 protein: CASSYRGMETQYF
CDR3 DNA: TGTGCCAGCAGTTACAGGGGGATGGAGACCCAGTACTTC

D gene: TRBD1
J gene: TRBJ1-5
clone size: many
V gene: TRBV12-3/TRBV12-4
CDR3 protein: CASTAHGTGGELQPQHF
CDR3 DNA: TGTGCCAGCACCGCCCACGGGACAGGGGGCGAATTGCAGCCCCAGCATTTT

D gene: NA
J gene: TRBJ1-5
clone size: NA
V gene: TRBV2
CDR3 protein: CASSTGTTTYSNQPQHF
CDR3 DNA: TGTGCCAGCTCGACTGGGACAACCACCTATAGCAATCAGCCCCAGCATTTT

D gene: TRBD1
J gene: TRBJ2-1
clone size: few
V gene: TRBV19
CDR3 protein: CASSTGQGRQFF
CDR3 DNA: TGTGCCAGTAGTACGGGACAGGGACGGCAGTTCTTC

D gene: NA
J gene: TRBJ1-2
clone size: NA
V gene: TRBV15
CDR3 protein: CATSDPATPRVLAYGYTF
CDR3 DNA: TGTGCCACCAGCGACCCCGCTACCCCCAGGGTATTAGCCTATGGCTACACCTTC

D gene: NA
J gene: TRBJ1-5
clone size: few
V gene: TRBV6-9
CDR3 protein: CASSRPGQFNQPQHF
CDR3 DNA: TGTGCCAGCAGTCGACCAGGACAGTTCAATCAGCCCCAGCATTTT

D gene: TRBD2
J gene: TRBJ2-1
clone size: few
V gene: TRBV19
CDR3 protein: CASSISGGHYNEQFF
CDR3 DNA: TGTGCCAGTAGTATTAGCGGGGGCCATTACAATGAGCAGTTCTTC

D gene: NA
J gene: TRBJ2-1
clone size: NA
V gene: TRBV10-2
CDR3 protein: CASGTSIASNEQFF
CDR3 DNA: TGCGCCAGCGGAACTTCTATCGCCTCCAATGAGCAGTTCTTC

D gene: NA
J gene: TRBJ2-5
clone size: NA
V gene: TRBV27
CDR3 protein: CASSFWAEGATQYF
CDR3 DNA: TGTGCCAGCAGTTTTTGGGCCGAGGGTGCGACCCAGTACTTC

D gene: NA
J gene: TRBJ1-2
clone size: NA
V gene: TRBV11-2
CDR3 protein: CASSLNPGLYGYTF
CDR3 DNA: TGTGCCAGCAGCTTAAATCCAGGACTCTATGGCTACACCTTC